The rows below give T cell receptor beta chains drawn from one sample of a study of blood T cell repertoires in COVID-19. TCRdb keeps only in-frame clones here, not all; method: immunoSEQ multiplex PCR. There are tens of thousands of clones in the sample; approximately 89% occur only once, and about 4.6% lies in the top ten. The sequenced sample was peripheral blood. Source of these receptors: a man of 80 years or more with acute or convalescent COVID-19. Each CDR3 is given with its conserved first and last residue. Fields, in order: V gene, J gene, D gene, clone size, CDR3 protein, CDR3 DNA. D genes are given only for firm matches. Expanded clones get a size class; other rows say once, few or many, or leave the size out.

V gene: TRBV27
J gene: TRBJ2-3
D gene: NA
clone size: NA
CDR3 protein: CASSQPRTVHTQYF
CDR3 DNA: TGTGCCAGCAGCCAACCCCGGACAGTTCATACGCAGTATTTT

V gene: TRBV19
J gene: TRBJ2-5
D gene: TRBD1
clone size: NA
CDR3 protein: CASAWTGQETQYF
CDR3 DNA: TGTGCCAGCGCTTGGACAGGGCAAGAGACCCAGTACTTC

V gene: TRBV2
J gene: TRBJ1-1
D gene: NA
clone size: NA
CDR3 protein: CASSEKETSGAFF
CDR3 DNA: TGTGCCAGCAGTGAAAAGGAGACGAGTGGAGCTTTCTTT

V gene: TRBV27
J gene: TRBJ2-1
D gene: NA
clone size: NA
CDR3 protein: CASSPPQYNEQFF
CDR3 DNA: TGTGCCAGCAGTCCGCCCCAGTACAATGAGCAGTTCTTC

V gene: TRBV2
J gene: TRBJ1-2
D gene: NA
clone size: NA
CDR3 protein: CASRNPRREGGNYGYTF
CDR3 DNA: TGTGCCAGCAGGAACCCCCGGCGGGAGGGGGGCAACTATGGCTACACCTTC

V gene: TRBV18
J gene: TRBJ2-5
D gene: NA
clone size: NA
CDR3 protein: CASSPGPQETQYF
CDR3 DNA: TGTGCCAGCTCACCCGGTCCCCAAGAGACCCAGTACTTC

V gene: TRBV6-6
J gene: TRBJ2-7
D gene: TRBD1
clone size: NA
CDR3 protein: CASNPRQGSAYEQYF
CDR3 DNA: TGTGCCAGCAATCCTCGACAGGGCTCTGCCTACGAGCAGTACTTC

V gene: TRBV28
J gene: TRBJ2-7
D gene: NA
clone size: NA
CDR3 protein: CASSLAGLIYEQYF
CDR3 DNA: TGTGCCAGCAGTTTGGCGGGACTGATCTACGAGCAGTACTTC

V gene: TRBV11-3
J gene: TRBJ2-6
D gene: NA
clone size: once
CDR3 protein: CASSFSSSGANVLTF
CDR3 DNA: TGTGCCAGCAGCTTTAGTAGCTCTGGGGCCAACGTCCTGACTTTC

V gene: TRBV11-2
J gene: TRBJ1-2
D gene: TRBD1
clone size: NA
CDR3 protein: CASSSIKALSRQGAYTF
CDR3 DNA: TGTGCCAGCAGCTCCATTAAGGCCCTCTCAAGACAGGGGGCATACACCTTC

V gene: TRBV2
J gene: TRBJ2-2
D gene: TRBD1
clone size: few
CDR3 protein: CASSEAGQGTGGELFF
CDR3 DNA: TGTGCCAGCAGTGAAGCGGGACAGGGAACGGGCGGGGAGCTGTTTTTT

V gene: TRBV7-7
J gene: TRBJ2-3
D gene: TRBD1
clone size: NA
CDR3 protein: CASSYGQGPTDTQYF
CDR3 DNA: TGTGCCAGCAGCTACGGACAGGGGCCCACAGATACGCAGTATTTT

V gene: TRBV30
J gene: TRBJ1-2
D gene: TRBD1
clone size: NA
CDR3 protein: CAWSVTGGIGGYTF
CDR3 DNA: TGTGCCTGGAGTGTCACAGGGGGCATAGGAGGCTACACCTTC

V gene: TRBV7-2
J gene: TRBJ2-7
D gene: TRBD2
clone size: NA
CDR3 protein: CASTLTSGGGVEQYF
CDR3 DNA: TGTGCCAGCACCCTAACTAGCGGGGGGGGCGTTGAGCAGTACTTC

V gene: TRBV20-1
J gene: TRBJ1-1
D gene: TRBD1
clone size: NA
CDR3 protein: CSASGPSGQGLNTEAFF
CDR3 DNA: TGCAGTGCTAGTGGGCCCTCAGGACAGGGGCTGAACACTGAAGCTTTCTTT

V gene: TRBV27
J gene: TRBJ1-4
D gene: TRBD1
clone size: NA
CDR3 protein: CASSHRDSFNEKLFF
CDR3 DNA: TGTGCCAGCAGCCACCGGGACAGCTTTAATGAAAAACTGTTTTTT

V gene: TRBV7-2
J gene: TRBJ2-2
D gene: NA
clone size: NA
CDR3 protein: CASSLVLGSGSGELFF
CDR3 DNA: TGTGCCAGCAGCTTAGTTCTAGGTTCGGGGTCCGGGGAGCTGTTTTTT

V gene: TRBV11-3
J gene: TRBJ2-1
D gene: TRBD1
clone size: NA
CDR3 protein: CASSLRRQGDNEQFF
CDR3 DNA: TGTGCCAGCAGTCTCCGGCGGCAGGGGGACAATGAGCAGTTCTTC

V gene: TRBV6-5
J gene: TRBJ2-7
D gene: NA
clone size: NA
CDR3 protein: CASSLNQGREQYF
CDR3 DNA: TGTGCCAGCAGCTTAAATCAGGGCCGCGAGCAGTACTTC

V gene: TRBV4-2
J gene: TRBJ1-4
D gene: TRBD1
clone size: NA
CDR3 protein: CASSQPPGQGNEKLFF
CDR3 DNA: TGTGCCAGCAGCCAACCCCCGGGACAGGGGAATGAAAAACTGTTTTTT

V gene: TRBV7-9
J gene: TRBJ1-1
D gene: NA
clone size: few
CDR3 protein: CASSLGTEEAFF
CDR3 DNA: TGTGCCAGCAGCTTAGGAACAGAAGAAGCTTTCTTT

V gene: TRBV28
J gene: TRBJ2-2
D gene: TRBD1
clone size: NA
CDR3 protein: CASSSRDRGPTGELFF
CDR3 DNA: TGTGCCAGCAGTTCCCGGGACAGGGGGCCCACCGGGGAGCTGTTTTTT

V gene: TRBV24-1
J gene: TRBJ1-2
D gene: TRBD1
clone size: NA
CDR3 protein: CATSDPDRGYGYTF
CDR3 DNA: TGTGCCACCAGTGACCCGGACAGGGGGTATGGCTACACCTTC

V gene: TRBV24-1
J gene: TRBJ2-3
D gene: NA
clone size: NA
CDR3 protein: CATSGRISTDTQYF
CDR3 DNA: TGTGCCACCAGTGGGCGGATTAGCACAGATACGCAGTATTTT